One sample yielded the 28 T cell receptor beta chains listed below, sequenced in a study of blood T cell repertoires in COVID-19. TCRdb's copy holds only in-frame clones and misses some; the assay was immunoSEQ multiplex PCR. Of 150,000 to 180,000 clones in the sample, 75% to 90% were seen once. Specimen: peripheral blood. Receptors were obtained from a woman aged 40 to 49 with acute or convalescent COVID-19.

The sample holds a few counts of this clone. The CDR3: CATSDGGEGRNEQFF. CDR3 sequence (DNA): TGTGCCACCAGTGATGGGGGGGAGGGACGTAATGAGCAGTTCTTC. The chain couples TRBV24-1 to TRBJ2-1, with 7 bases fitting TRBD2. J was trimmed by 7 bases and V by 3 bases; bases with no gene match: 8. The CDR3 is 15 residues long. Germline V gene data show CDR1 as KGHDR and CDR2 as SFDVKD.

The chain employs TRBV27 and TRBJ1-4; D possibly corresponds to TRBD1 (5 bases). Trimming took 5 bases from V and 3 from J, leaving 13 bases between them. Germline CDR1 is MNHEY and CDR2 is SMNVEV (reference sequence). CDR3 size: 15 residues. DNA for the CDR3: TGTGCCAGCAGTGCCAGGGCTGGGGCTAATGAAAAACTGTTTTTT. Amino acids: CASSARAGANEKLFF. The variable domain in full, with the rest retrieved from reference TRBV27 and TRBJ1-4, is EAQVTQNPRYLITVTGKKLTVTCSQNMNHEYMSWYRQDPGLGLRQIYYSMNVEVTDKGDVPEGYKVSRKEKRNFPLILESPSPNQTSLYFCASSARAGANEKLFFGSGTQLSVL.

V is TRBV11-3 and J is TRBJ2-1, with D possibly matching TRBD1 (6 bases). The CDR3 length is 16 residues. V shed 1 base and J shed 8 bases, with 18 bases lying between them. The germline CDR1 and CDR2 sequences are SGHNT and YENEEA. The CDR3 protein is CASSLAGTLLWDEQFF. The CDR3 DNA sequence: TGTGCCAGCAGCTTAGCCGGGACACTATTATGGGATGAGCAGTTCTTC. The full variable domain, completed using reference TRBV11-3 and TRBJ2-1, is EAGVVQSPRYKIIEKKQPVAFWCNPISGHNTLYWYLQNLGQGPELLIRYENEEAVDDSQLPKDRFSAERLKGVDSTLKIQPAELGDSAVYLCASSLAGTLLWDEQFFGPGTRLTVL.

The chain couples TRBV19 to TRBJ1-2, with 7 bases aligning to TRBD1. V dropped 3 bases and J dropped 1; count of bases not matched to a gene: 5. Looked up from germline, CDR1 is LNHDA and CDR2 is SQIVND (reference sequence). This CDR3 is built from 15 residues. Here the CDR3 DNA reads TGTGCCAGTAGTATCGGACAGGTTATTAACTATGGCTACACCTTC. This gives the protein CASSIGQVINYGYTF.

The gene calls are TRBV6-2 or TRBV6-3 and TRBJ2-2, with D perhaps TRBD1 (6 bases). The germline CDR1 and CDR2 sequences are MNHEY and SVGEGT. CDR3 length: 15 residues. With 1 base removed from V and 0 bases from J, the gap between germline ends came to 6 bases. DNA for the CDR3: TGTGCCAGCAGTTACTACAGGGCGAACACCGGGGAGCTGTTTTTT. Translation gives CASSYYRANTGELFF.

V usage is TRBV29-1 and J usage is TRBJ1-3, with a weak D call TRBD1 (6 bases). V lost 7 bases, J lost 0 bases, and 16 bases lay in between. The CDR3 runs to 15 residues. In germline, CDR1 is SQVTM, CDR2 ANQGSEA. DNA of the CDR3: TGCAGCGACCGAATAACAGGGACCTCTGGAAACACCATATATTTT. The encoded protein is CSDRITGTSGNTIYF.

V is TRBV18 and J is TRBJ1-2, with D perhaps TRBD1 (6 bases). The CDR3 covers 13 residues. The germline V gene encodes CDR1 KGHSH and CDR2 LQKENI. The V end lost 4 bases, the J end lost 0 bases, and 6 bases lay between the germline ends. The CDR3 DNA follows: TGTGCCAGCTCACAGGGGGCTAACTATGGCTACACCTTC. This sequence encodes CASSQGANYGYTF.

This clone came up once. The gene calls are TRBV19 and TRBJ1-4; 7 bases map to TRBD1. The CDR3 contains 14 residues. After removal of 7 bases from V and 11 bases from J, the junction contained 13 bases not matched to a gene. Germline V CDR1 and CDR2: LNHDA, SQIVND (reference sequence). The CDR3 nucleotides read TGTGCCAGTACCAAGCAGGGGGGTGAGGGGAAACTGTTTTTT. This encodes CASTKQGGEGKLFF.

This clone was detected only once. The chain couples TRBV15 to TRBJ2-3; TRBD1 aligns across 8 bases. The CDR3 covers 12 residues. V shed 1 base, J shed 10 bases, and the junction held 1 base outside the gene matches. The germline gives CDR1 LNHNV, CDR2 YYDKDF (reference sequence). CDR3 DNA sequence: TGTGCCACCAGCAGAGTACAGGGGGCGCAGTATTTT. Its translation is CATSRVQGAQYF.

V gene TRBV5-8 combines with J gene TRBJ2-2, with 9 bases aligning to TRBD2. The V gene end was trimmed by 3 bases and the J gene end by 0 bases; junction bases not matched to a gene: 9. The CDR3 contains 18 residues. Per the germline V gene, CDR1 is SGHTS and CDR2 is YDEGEE. CDR3 loop: CASSSPPSGIANTGELFF. In DNA, the CDR3 is TGTGCCAGCAGCTCCCCGCCTAGCGGGATCGCGAACACCGGGGAGCTGTTTTTT.

This chain uses TRBV6-1 with TRBJ2-5, with 13 bases that match TRBD2. Germline assignment: CDR1 MNHNS and CDR2 SASEGT. J gave up 5 bases and V 4 bases, and 7 bases lay outside the gene matches. The CDR3 length is 16 residues. CDR3 sequence reads: CASSGTSGSRLETQYF. The CDR3 bases are TGTGCCAGCAGTGGGACTAGCGGGAGTCGGTTGGAGACCCAGTACTTC.

V gene TRBV7-2 combines with J gene TRBJ1-2; TRBD1 agrees at 11 bases. Trimming removed 5 bases from V and 4 bases from J; junction bases left unmatched: 6. The CDR3 length is 15 residues. The V gene's germline CDR1 is SGHTA and CDR2 FQGNSA. CDR3 protein: CASSPSGTGGYGYTF. CDR3 nucleotide sequence: TGTGCCAGCAGCCCAAGTGGGACAGGGGGCTATGGCTACACCTTC.

The sample holds a few counts of this clone. The rearrangement joins TRBV7-8 to TRBJ2-3, with 10 bases lining up with TRBD2. Germline loops: CDR1 SGHVS, CDR2 FQNEAQ. The V segment lost 1 base and the J segment 3 bases; nucleotides outside the gene matches: 4. This CDR3 spans 16 amino acids. As DNA, the CDR3 is TGTGCCAGCAGCTTAGTAAGCGGGGGGGCGACAGATACGCAGTATTTT. Residues: CASSLVSGGATDTQYF.

The chain carries TRBV4-2 and TRBJ2-3; 10 bases match TRBD2. Per germline, CDR1 LGHNA and CDR2 YNFKEQ. This CDR3 contains 20 residues. V lost 4 bases and J lost 5; bases outside the gene matches: 21. CDR3 residues: CASSLREASSGGAKRDTQYF. Written as DNA, the CDR3 is TGTGCCAGCAGCCTAAGGGAGGCGAGCAGCGGGGGGGCCAAGAGAGATACGCAGTATTTT.

V gene TRBV16 combines with J gene TRBJ2-2; D gene unclear. V lost 3 bases and J lost 5, with 10 bases in between. The germline CDR1 and CDR2 sequences are KGHSY and FQNENV. This CDR3 spans 14 amino acids. CDR3 region: CASSQLAVTGELFF. As DNA, the CDR3 is TGTGCCAGCAGCCAGTTGGCAGTGACCGGGGAGCTGTTTTTT.

This chain uses TRBV11-3 with TRBJ2-3; 11 bases line up with TRBD2. Unmatched junction bases numbered 7, after V lost 1 base and J lost 4 bases. This CDR3 is 17 amino acids long. CDR1 is SGHNT and CDR2 is YENEEA in the germline V gene. The CDR3 nucleotides read TGTGCCAGCAGCTTAGGTTCTCTAGCGGGGGGAGCAGATACGCAGTATTTT. This codes for CASSLGSLAGGADTQYF.

This clone showed up just a few times. V is TRBV7-3 and J is TRBJ2-7; the D gene is possibly TRBD1 (5 bases). The CDR3 is 16 amino acids. Trimming pared 0 bases from V and 3 bases from J, leaving 15 bases between. The V gene's germline CDR1 is SGHTA and CDR2 FQGTGA. The CDR3 spells CASSLTWPTRVYEQYF. The CDR3 bases are TGTGCCAGCAGCTTAACGTGGCCCACCAGGGTCTACGAGCAGTACTTC. Full variable domain (missing parts from reference TRBV7-3 and TRBJ2-7): GAGVSQTPSNKVTEKGKYVELRCDPISGHTALYWYRQSLGQGPEFLIYFQGTGAADDSGLPNDRFFAVRPEGSVSTLKIQRTERGDSAVYLCASSLTWPTRVYEQYFGPGTRLTVT.

This rearrangement joins TRBV6-5 to TRBJ2-7; 11 bases align to TRBD2. The CDR3 totals 14 residues. With 6 bases clipped from V and 6 bases from J, the junction kept 7 bases outside the gene matches. The germline gives CDR1 MNHEY, CDR2 SVGAGI. The CDR3 bases are TGTGCCAGCAGAGGGCTAGCGGGAGGTCGCGAGCAGTACTTC. It is translated as CASRGLAGGREQYF.

The chain combines TRBV11-3 with TRBJ2-7; D ambiguous. Germline CDR1 reads SGHNT; CDR2 reads YENEEA. The germline V and J ends were trimmed by 3 bases and 0 bases, with 9 bases remaining between them. The CDR3 extends over 14 amino acids. CDR3 DNA: TGTGCCAGCAGCTTGGAAGGCGGCTCCTACGAGCAGTACTTC. It encodes CASSLEGGSYEQYF.

This sequence joins TRBV27 and TRBJ2-4, with TRBD1 matching over 7 bases. From germline, CDR1 is MNHEY and CDR2 SMNVEV (reference sequence). The CDR3 is made up of 15 amino acids. J gave up 7 bases and V 4 bases, and 10 bases lay outside the gene matches. CDR3 in amino acids: CASSSTRGLRNIQYF. The CDR3 region has the DNA TGTGCCAGCAGTTCAACCAGGGGGTTGCGGAACATTCAGTACTTC.

This chain links TRBV9 with TRBJ2-1, with D maybe TRBD1 (6 bases). The CDR3 is 18 residues long. The germline CDR1 and CDR2 sequences are SGDLS and YYNGEE. Trimming pared 0 bases from V and 0 bases from J, leaving 16 bases between. CDR3 DNA sequence: TGTGCCAGCAGCGTAGATACCCGCGTCAGGGGCTCCTACAATGAGCAGTTCTTC. This translates into CASSVDTRVRGSYNEQFF. The whole variable domain, remainder taken from reference TRBV9 and TRBJ2-1, is DSGVTQTPKHLITATGQRVTLRCSPRSGDLSVYWYQQSLDQGLQFLIQYYNGEERAKGNILERFSAQQFPDLHSELNLSSLELGDSALYFCASSVDTRVRGSYNEQFFGPGTRLTVL.

The chain carries TRBV6-4 and TRBJ2-2; no clear D gene. Trimming pared 10 bases from V and 5 bases from J, leaving 14 bases between. Germline V CDR1 and CDR2: MRHNA, SNTAGT. This CDR3 has 13 amino acids. This chain's CDR3 is CATSSYATGELFF. DNA of the CDR3: TGTGCCACCTCCTCATACGCGACCGGGGAGCTGTTTTTT.

This chain joins TRBV27 and TRBJ2-5; weak D call: TRBD2 (5 bases). Looked up from germline, CDR1 is MNHEY and CDR2 is SMNVEV (reference sequence). V was trimmed by 6 bases and J by 2 bases, leaving 13 bases between them. This CDR3 region has 14 residues. The CDR3 DNA follows: TGTGCCAGCAGCCGAAAGGACTCTCAAGAGACCCAGTACTTC. It yields the protein CASSRKDSQETQYF.

The J gene is TRBJ2-1, the V gene TRBV24-1; D uncertain. Germline CDR1 and CDR2: KGHDR and SFDVKD. With 0 bases removed from V and 4 bases from J, the gap between germline ends came to 12 bases. The CDR3 contains 16 residues. Here the CDR3 DNA reads TGTGCCACCAGTGATTTGCTCCCGCACTCTTACAATGAGCAGTTCTTC. Protein: CATSDLLPHSYNEQFF.

This clone has just a few counts. V is TRBV7-9 and J is TRBJ1-1; tentatively, D is TRBD1 (5 bases). V lost 2 bases, J lost 11 bases, and 18 bases lay in between. The CDR3 totals 14 residues. Germline lookup yields CDR1 SEHNR and CDR2 FQNEAQ (reference sequence). The CDR3 region is CASSLMGLGSGAFF. As DNA, the CDR3 is TGTGCCAGCAGCTTAATGGGGCTAGGGTCCGGGGCTTTCTTT.

This chain joins TRBV5-4 and TRBJ2-7, with TRBD2 identical over 7 bases. J gave up 2 bases and V 0 bases, and 2 bases lay outside the gene matches. The CDR3 length is 14 residues. In germline, CDR1 is SGHNT, CDR2 YYREEE (reference sequence). CDR3 coding DNA: TGTGCCAGCAGCTTGGCGGGGACTACCTACGAGCAGTACTTC. Translation gives CASSLAGTTYEQYF.

The chain links TRBV5-8 to TRBJ2-7; D remains ambiguous. CDR3 length: 14 residues. V lost 2 bases and J lost 2, with 11 bases in between. The germline V gene has CDR1 SGHTS and CDR2 YDEGEE. This chain's CDR3 is CASSFLPSTYEQYF. As DNA, the CDR3 is TGTGCCAGCAGCTTCTTACCCAGTACCTACGAGCAGTACTTC.

This sequence joins TRBV28 and TRBJ2-3; D perhaps matches TRBD2 (6 bases). Germline V lookup: CDR1 MDHEN, CDR2 SYDVKM. CDR3 length: 13 amino acids. V was pared by 3 bases and J by 9 bases, with 13 bases between. The CDR3 region has the DNA TGTGCCAGCAGTTTTTCGGGGGAGAGAACGCAGTATTTT. This codes for CASSFSGERTQYF. The full variable domain, in which reference TRBV28 and TRBJ2-3 provide the parts outside the CDR3, is DVKVTQSSRYLVKRTGEKVFLECVQDMDHENMFWYRQDPGLGLRLIYFSYDVKMKEKGDIPEGYSVSREKKERFSLILESASTNQTSMYLCASSFSGERTQYFGPGTRLTVL.